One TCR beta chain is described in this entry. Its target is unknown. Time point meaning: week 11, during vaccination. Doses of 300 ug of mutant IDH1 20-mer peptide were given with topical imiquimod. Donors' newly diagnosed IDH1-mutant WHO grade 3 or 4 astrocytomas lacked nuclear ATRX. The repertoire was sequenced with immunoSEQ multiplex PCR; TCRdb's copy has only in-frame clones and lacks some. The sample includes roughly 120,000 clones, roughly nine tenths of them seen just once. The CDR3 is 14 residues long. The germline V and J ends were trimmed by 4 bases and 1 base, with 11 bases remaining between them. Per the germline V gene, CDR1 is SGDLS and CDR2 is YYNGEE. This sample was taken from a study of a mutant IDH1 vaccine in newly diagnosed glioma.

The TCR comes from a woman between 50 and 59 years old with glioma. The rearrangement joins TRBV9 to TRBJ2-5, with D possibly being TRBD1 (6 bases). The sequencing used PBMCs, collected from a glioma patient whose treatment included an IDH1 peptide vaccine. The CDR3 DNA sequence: TGTGCCAGCAGCATTACAGGGTCCCAAGAGACCCAGTACTTC. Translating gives CASSITGSQETQYF.